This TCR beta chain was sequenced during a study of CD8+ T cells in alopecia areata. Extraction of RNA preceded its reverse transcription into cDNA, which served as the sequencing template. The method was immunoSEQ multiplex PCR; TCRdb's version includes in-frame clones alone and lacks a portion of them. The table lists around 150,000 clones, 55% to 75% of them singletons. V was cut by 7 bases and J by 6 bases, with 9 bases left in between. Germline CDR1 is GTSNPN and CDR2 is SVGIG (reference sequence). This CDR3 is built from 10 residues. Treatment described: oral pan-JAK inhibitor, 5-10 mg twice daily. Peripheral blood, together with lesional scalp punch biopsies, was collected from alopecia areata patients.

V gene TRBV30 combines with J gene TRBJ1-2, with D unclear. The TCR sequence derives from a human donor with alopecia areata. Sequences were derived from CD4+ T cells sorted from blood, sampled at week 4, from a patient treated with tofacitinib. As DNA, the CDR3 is TGTGCCTCTGGGTGGGATGGCTACACCTTC. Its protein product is CASGWDGYTF.